The 32 T cell receptor beta chains below all came from one sample that was sequenced in a study of cytomegalovirus exposure and HLA in healthy donors (dated by TCRdb to about 2017). The library came from the immunoSEQ multiplex PCR assay. A mixture of 60 forward primers for TCR Vbeta segments and 13 reverse primers for TCR Jbeta segments was used in the multiplex PCR. TCRdb's version of the immuneACCESS table is confined to in-frame rearrangements and falls short of the full clone set. An unresolved V gene accounts for under half of the shortfall where checked; the remainder is of unknown origin. Counted in this sample were about 190,000 clones; 81% of them appeared once. 1.5% to 2% of the sample is held by the ten biggest clonotypes. Sequenced: PBMCs. The source of these receptors is a man between 18 and 35 years old in good health and CMV-seronegative.

The J gene is TRBJ2-3, the V gene TRBV9; 9 bases fit TRBD1. The CDR3 runs 15 residues. Looked up from germline, CDR1 is SGDLS and CDR2 is YYNGEE. The V gene end was trimmed by 3 bases and the J gene end by 2 bases; junction bases not matched to a gene: 4. CDR3 nucleotides: TGTGCCAGCAGCGCAGACAGGGGGAACACAGATACGCAGTATTTT. Amino acids: CASSADRGNTDTQYF.

The V gene is TRBV29-1, the J gene TRBJ1-5; D possibly corresponds to TRBD1 (6 bases). Deletions cut 0 bases from V and 2 bases from J, with 11 bases between. The CDR3 consists of 15 residues. Germline V gene lookup returns CDR1 SQVTM and CDR2 ANQGSEA. The CDR3 here is CSVEDRGYRNQPQHF. CDR3 DNA sequence: TGCAGCGTTGAAGACAGGGGATATCGCAATCAGCCCCAGCATTTT.

The chain recombines TRBV9 with TRBJ1-2; 7 bases are a match to TRBD1. The J segment lost 4 bases and the V segment lost 0 bases, leaving 12 bases of the junction unmatched. This CDR3 spans 17 amino acids. Germline CDR1 is SGDLS and CDR2 is YYNGEE. CDR3 amino acids: CASSVGLGGGQLYGYTF. DNA for the CDR3: TGTGCCAGCAGCGTAGGTCTAGGAGGGGGCCAACTCTATGGCTACACCTTC.

The CDR3 DNA reads as TGCAGCGCCTCCAGGGGCCAAGAGACCCAGTACTTC. Translating gives CSASRGQETQYF. The chain recombines TRBV29-1 with TRBJ2-5; D may be TRBD1 (6 bases). CDR3 length: 12 residues. Trimming shortened V by 7 bases and J by 1 base, and 10 bases separated the two germline ends. The V gene's germline CDR1 is SQVTM and CDR2 ANQGSEA.

This clone has only one observation. The V and J genes are TRBV9 and TRBJ1-6; 10 bases map to TRBD1. The CDR3 totals 15 residues. Looked up from germline, CDR1 is SGDLS and CDR2 is YYNGEE. The ends lost 4 bases at V and 9 bases at J; junction bases unmatched: 7. CDR3: CASSIGTGEVSPLHF. As DNA, the CDR3 is TGTGCCAGCAGCATTGGGACAGGGGAGGTTTCACCCCTCCACTTT.

This clone was observed a single time. The genes are TRBV7-9 and TRBJ2-7; D not resolved. This CDR3 has 17 residues. The V end was cut by 1 base, the J end by 2 bases, with 18 bases between. The germline CDR1 and CDR2 sequences are SEHNR and FQNEAQ (reference sequence). CDR3 region: CASSLGRLPVPAYEQYF. The CDR3 DNA sequence: TGTGCCAGCAGCTTAGGCCGTTTACCGGTCCCGGCCTACGAGCAGTACTTC.

This clone was seen only a few times. This chain uses TRBV30 with TRBJ2-2, with 8 bases identical to TRBD1. V was clipped by 8 bases and J by 6 bases; unmatched bases: 8. There are 13 residues in the CDR3. Germline values: CDR1 GTSNPN, CDR2 SVGIG (reference sequence). The CDR3 loop is CAKDRDGAGELFF. In DNA, the CDR3 is TGTGCCAAGGACAGGGATGGCGCCGGGGAGCTGTTTTTT.

The gene calls are TRBV15 and TRBJ1-4; a weak D match, TRBD1 (5 bases). V gave up 2 bases and J gave up 8 bases, with 18 bases separating them. The CDR3 covers 16 residues. From germline, CDR1 is LNHNV and CDR2 YYDKDF (reference sequence). The CDR3 coding sequence is TGTGCCACCAGCAGAACCAGTGGGGGGGATCTCGAAAAACTGTTTTTT. Translation gives CATSRTSGGDLEKLFF.

The chain employs TRBV7-9 and TRBJ2-5, with 13 positions matching TRBD2. Losses at the gene ends were 3 bases for V and 5 bases for J; bases not matched to a gene: 6. Germline CDR1 reads SEHNR; CDR2 reads FQNEAQ (reference sequence). The CDR3 has 16 residues. This CDR3 is CASSLTSGGPEETQYF. The CDR3 DNA is TGTGCCAGCAGCTTGACTAGCGGGGGGCCGGAGGAGACCCAGTACTTC.

The V call is TRBV4-3, the J call TRBJ2-5, with 9 positions matching TRBD2. The assigned J gene may be wrong: the sequence end matches TRBJ2-7 better. Germline lookup yields CDR1 LGHNA and CDR2 YSLEER. The CDR3 runs 16 residues. CDR3: CASSQEVAGASYEQYF. The CDR3 nucleotides are TGCGCCAGCAGCCAAGAGGTAGCGGGGGCCTCCTACGAGCAGTACTTC.

V gene TRBV7-9 combines with J gene TRBJ1-2; D not resolved. There are 12 residues in the CDR3. The V gene lost 4 bases and the J gene lost 7 bases, with 10 bases spanning the gap. Germline lookup yields CDR1 SEHNR and CDR2 FQNEAQ (reference sequence). CDR3 in DNA: TGTGCCAGCAGCTCAGATTTTGGTGGCTACACCTTC. Amino acids: CASSSDFGGYTF.

This chain joins TRBV29-1 and TRBJ2-3; TRBD2 agrees at 7 bases. This CDR3 is built from 13 residues. Looked up from germline, CDR1 is SQVTM and CDR2 is ANQGSEA. The trim removed 7 bases at V and 2 bases at J, leaving 6 bases unmatched. CDR3 region: CSAYAGDTDTQYF. CDR3 nucleotides: TGCAGCGCATATGCGGGGGACACAGATACGCAGTATTTT.

The chain combines TRBV28 with TRBJ2-5; D is possibly TRBD1 (6 bases). Germline V gives CDR1 MDHEN, CDR2 SYDVKM. The CDR3 totals 13 residues. Deletions cut 10 bases from V and 7 bases from J, with 19 bases between. CDR3 coding DNA: TGTGCCACCTCCGTGGGGGCCGTGGTGACCCAGTACTTC. This encodes CATSVGAVVTQYF. Drawing the rest from reference TRBV28 and TRBJ2-5, the complete variable domain is DVKVTQSSRYLVKRTGEKVFLECVQDMDHENMFWYRQDPGLGLRLIYFSYDVKMKEKGDIPEGYSVSREKKERFSLILESASTNQTSMYLCATSVGAVVTQYFGPGTRLLVL.

J is TRBJ2-1 and V is TRBV7-6; TRBD1 matches 8 bases. V lost 3 bases to trimming and J lost 7 bases; unmatched junction nucleotides: 8. This CDR3 region has 15 residues. Germline V gives CDR1 SGHVS, CDR2 FNYEAQ. The CDR3 is CASSLERTGFNEQFF. CDR3 bases: TGTGCCAGCAGCTTGGAGAGGACAGGGTTTAATGAGCAGTTCTTC.

This chain uses TRBV9 with TRBJ2-1; 10 bases line up with TRBD2. This CDR3 spans 16 amino acids. Germline loops: CDR1 SGDLS, CDR2 YYNGEE. Trimming cost V 0 bases and J 8 bases; bases outside gene matches: 8. The DNA for the CDR3 is TGTGCCAGCAGCGTAGGAGAGCGGGAGGGGACGCATGAGCAGTTCTTC. Translating it yields CASSVGEREGTHEQFF.

The chain joins TRBV7-2 to TRBJ2-2, with 8 bases aligning to TRBD1. The J segment lost 1 base and the V segment lost 8 bases, leaving 6 bases of the junction unmatched. There are 15 residues in the CDR3. The germline V gene has CDR1 SGHTA and CDR2 FQGNSA. Here the CDR3 reads CASSWDRLNTGELFF. The CDR3 DNA is TGTGCCAGCTCCTGGGACAGGTTGAACACCGGGGAGCTGTTTTTT.

This clone has only one observation. CDR3 sequence reads: CASSLYRGRGTDTQYF. The CDR3 DNA reads as TGTGCCAGCAGTTTATACAGGGGGAGGGGCACAGATACGCAGTATTTT. The chain is built from TRBV28 and TRBJ2-3; possible D gene TRBD1, 8 bases. Trimming took off 1 base at V and 1 base at J, with 12 bases between the two ends. Germline CDR1 reads MDHEN; CDR2 reads SYDVKM. CDR3 size: 16 residues. The whole variable domain, filled in from reference TRBV28 and TRBJ2-3, reads DVKVTQSSRYLVKRTGEKVFLECVQDMDHENMFWYRQDPGLGLRLIYFSYDVKMKEKGDIPEGYSVSREKKERFSLILESASTNQTSMYLCASSLYRGRGTDTQYFGPGTRLTVL.

This sequence joins TRBV7-2 and TRBJ2-3; D unresolved. V shed 1 base and J shed 4 bases, with 9 bases lying between them. Germline V lookup: CDR1 SGHTA, CDR2 FQGNSA. This CDR3 spans 14 amino acids. CDR3 protein: CASSLVPLADTQYF. CDR3 coding DNA: TGTGCCAGCAGCTTAGTCCCGTTAGCAGATACGCAGTATTTT. The complete variable domain, with remaining parts taken from reference TRBV7-2 and TRBJ2-3, reads GAGVSQSPSNKVTEKGKDVELRCDPISGHTALYWYRQSLGQGLEFLIYFQGNSAPDKSGLPSDRFSAERTGGSVSTLTIQRTQQEDSAVYLCASSLVPLADTQYFGPGTRLTVL.

The rearrangement joins TRBV29-1 to TRBJ2-1; D gene unclear. The CDR3 is 13 amino acids. Germline lookup yields CDR1 SQVTM and CDR2 ANQGSEA. The V and J ends lost 4 bases and 3 bases respectively, with 10 bases between them. The CDR3: CSVGAGRYNEQFF. DNA of the CDR3: TGCAGCGTTGGGGCTGGGCGCTACAATGAGCAGTTCTTC.

The chain employs TRBV6-6 and TRBJ1-5; maybe TRBD1 (6 bases). CDR1 and CDR2 from the germline V gene are MNHNY and SVGAGI (reference sequence). V was clipped by 5 bases and J by 3 bases, with 14 bases between them. CDR3 size: 15 residues. In nucleotides, the CDR3 is TGTGCCAGCAGTCCTGCAGGGGTCAACAATCAGCCCCAGCATTTT. Translation gives CASSPAGVNNQPQHF.

This clone was seen a handful of times. This chain connects TRBV6-1 to TRBJ2-7; D might be TRBD1 (6 bases). The V end lost 0 bases, the J end lost 1 base, and 10 bases lay between the germline ends. Germline lookup yields CDR1 MNHNS and CDR2 SASEGT. This CDR3 comprises 15 residues. CDR3 amino acids: CASSEAEGESYEQYF. The CDR3 bases are TGTGCCAGCAGTGAAGCCGAGGGGGAATCCTACGAGCAGTACTTC.

This clone is a singleton in its sample. The CDR3 sequence is CASSVRGGSTEAFF. The CDR3, as DNA: TGTGCCAGCAGTGTAAGGGGGGGAAGCACTGAAGCTTTCTTT. The V gene is TRBV6-1, the J gene TRBJ1-1; possible D gene TRBD1, 6 bases. CDR1 is MNHNS, CDR2 SASEGT, per germline. CDR3 length: 14 residues. Trimming shortened V by 4 bases and J by 4 bases, and 13 bases separated the two germline ends.

This clone occurred once. CDR3 DNA: TGTGCCAGCAGCCGCGCCGGGACTAGCGGGACAGGGGAGCAGTACTTC. Its translation: CASSRAGTSGTGEQYF. This chain connects TRBV27 to TRBJ2-7; 13 nucleotides line up with TRBD2. After removal of 6 bases from V and 7 bases from J, the junction contained 12 bases not matched to a gene. CDR3 size: 16 residues. Germline lookup yields CDR1 MNHEY and CDR2 SMNVEV (reference sequence).

CDR3 DNA: TGCGCCAGCAGCTGGGGACCGACAGGGGCAGGGAACACTGAAGCTTTCTTT. Translation gives CASSWGPTGAGNTEAFF. This chain uses TRBV5-1 with TRBJ1-1; 8 nucleotides line up with TRBD1. The CDR3 spans 17 residues. V lost 3 bases, J lost 1 base, and 11 bases stayed unmatched. The germline CDR1 and CDR2 sequences are SGHRS and YFSETQ.

The chain recombines TRBV29-1 with TRBJ1-2, with D perhaps matching TRBD1 (5 bases). CDR1 is SQVTM and CDR2 is ANQGSEA in the germline V gene. V dropped 6 bases and J dropped 4 bases, with 15 bases sitting between them. The CDR3 is made up of 13 amino acids. The chain's CDR3 is CSVHTPDSYGYTF. For the CDR3, the DNA is TGCAGCGTCCATACTCCCGACAGCTATGGCTACACCTTC.

The V call is TRBV5-6, the J call TRBJ2-2; D ambiguous. The ends were cut back, 2 bases at V and 6 bases at J, with 5 bases in the middle. Germline V CDR1 and CDR2: SGHDT, YYEEEE. CDR3 length: 12 residues. The CDR3 DNA is TGTGCCAGCAGCTTTGTAGCCGGGGAGCTGTTTTTT. Its translation is CASSFVAGELFF.

The chain couples TRBV18 to TRBJ2-5; TRBD1 might be the D (6 bases). The CDR3 totals 15 residues. Germline V gives CDR1 KGHSH, CDR2 LQKENI. Trimming removed 0 bases at V and 5 bases at J, with 13 bases between. The CDR3 nucleotides read TGTGCCAGCTCACCACCGAGGGACATCGAGGAGACCCAGTACTTC. Translated, it gives CASSPPRDIEETQYF.

The chain is built from TRBV4-2 and TRBJ2-4; the match to TRBD2 covers 7 bases. The CDR3 is 13 residues long. J lost 11 bases, V lost 4 bases, and 8 bases had no gene match. Germline CDR1 and CDR2: LGHNA and YNFKEQ. CDR3 DNA sequence: TGTGCCAGCAGCCCCCAGCGGGACCAGGTTCAGTACTTC. It is translated as CASSPQRDQVQYF.

This clone was counted only a few times. CDR3: CASSPGLGRSYNEQFF. CDR3 bases: TGTGCCAGCAGCCCAGGACTCGGTCGGTCCTACAATGAGCAGTTCTTC. The chain carries TRBV9 and TRBJ2-1, with TRBD2 as a possible D gene (5 bases). The CDR3 extends over 16 amino acids. Trimming removed 4 bases from V and 1 base from J, with 15 bases in between. CDR1 and CDR2 (germline): SGDLS, YYNGEE.

V and J are TRBV28 and TRBJ2-5, with 9 positions matching TRBD2. Germline V gene lookup returns CDR1 MDHEN and CDR2 SYDVKM. Losses at the gene ends were 3 bases for V and 4 bases for J; bases not matched to a gene: 6. This CDR3 is built from 15 residues. The CDR3 DNA is TGTGCCAGCAGTTTTTCTCTAGCGGGGATAGAGACCCAGTACTTC. It translates to CASSFSLAGIETQYF.

Turning to this clone: Germline and junction disagree at one end, which may indicate a read error. The rearrangement links TRBV7-9 to TRBJ2-5; TRBD2 matches at 14 bases. The CDR3 covers 17 residues. CDR1 and CDR2 (germline): SEHNR, FQNEAQ (reference sequence). The CDR3 loop reads CSSSLRLAGGPEETQYF. The CDR3 nucleotides are TGTTCCAGCAGCCTAAGACTAGCGGGAGGGCCGGAAGAGACCCAGTACTTC.

A single count supports this clone. The chain has TRBV29-1 and TRBJ2-7; possibly TRBD2 for D (7 bases). With 0 bases removed from V and 7 bases from J, the gap between germline ends came to 16 bases. CDR3 length: 14 residues. CDR1 SQVTM and CDR2 ANQGSEA come from the germline V gene. The CDR3 sequence is CSVEEVVKGGEQYF. As DNA, the CDR3 is TGCAGCGTTGAAGAGGTGGTCAAGGGGGGGGAGCAGTACTTC.